The clone carrying this T cell receptor beta chain has just one count. In the original workflow: Amplified reference gene primers provided the basis for estimating nucleated cell counts. This table comes from immunoSEQ multiplex PCR, and its TCRdb copy is limited to in-frame clones, with some not included. Clone size and the V and J calls come from that table; the DNA yielded D and trimming. This table holds a few hundred thousand clones, about 90% found once. Participant reports of clinical history set cohort assignment. Participants in the exposed group had met a COVID-19 case in the 2 weeks before joining the study. Per germline, CDR1 MNHEY and CDR2 SMNVEV (reference sequence). The ends lost 3 bases at V and 2 bases at J; junction bases unmatched: 6. This CDR3 has 17 residues. This sample is part of a study of blood T cell repertoires in COVID-19.

This chain joins TRBV27 and TRBJ2-3; 12 nucleotides align to TRBD1. The sequenced sample consisted of PBMCs or T cells enriched from blood (not recorded which). The origin of this receptor is a woman in her thirties who had been exposed to COVID-19. The CDR3 loop reads CASSFMGQGAYTDTQYF. CDR3 in DNA: TGTGCCAGCAGTTTTATGGGACAGGGGGCTTACACAGATACGCAGTATTTT.